The 8 T cell receptor beta chains below all came from one sample that was sequenced in a study of T cells in Graves' hyperthyroidism and ophthalmopathy. Template material for amplifying TCR beta CDR3 regions consisted of RNA transcripts. First-round RT-PCR with HTBI primers amplified the TCR CDR3 region. TCRdb used MiXCR to reprocess the multiplex PCR reads, holding one entry per CDR3 protein. The table has about 480,000 distinct CDR3 sequences, around 22% seen once; the top ten hold around 11%. The sample was blood. The receptors derive from a woman aged 30 to 39 with Graves' ophthalmopathy.

The CDR3 spells CASSHRSGSGELFF. CDR3 DNA sequence: TGCGCCAGCAGCCACCGTAGCGGGTCCGGGGAGCTGTTTTTT. The V gene is TRBV5-1, the J gene TRBJ2-2, with 7 bases lining up with TRBD2. This CDR3 spans 14 amino acids. The V segment lost 4 bases and the J segment 6 bases; nucleotides outside the gene matches: 6. In germline, CDR1 is SGHRS, CDR2 YFSETQ.

This clonotype was picked up many times. The rearrangement links TRBV12-3 or TRBV12-4 to TRBJ2-5; D call uncertain. There are 14 residues in the CDR3. V dropped 5 bases and J dropped 1 base, with 11 bases sitting between them. CDR3 sequence (DNA): TGTGCCAGCAGTCCATCAGAAATCCAAGAGACCCAGTACTTC. It yields the protein CASSPSEIQETQYF.

In its sample, this clonotype was seen a few times. This rearrangement joins TRBV10-3 to TRBJ1-5; unclear D gene. The germline V and J ends were trimmed by 3 bases and 0 bases, with 3 bases remaining between them. The CDR3 spans 13 residues. Germline V gives CDR1 ENHRY, CDR2 SYGVKD. The CDR3 DNA reads as TGTGCCATCAGTGACAATAGCAATCAGCCCCAGCATTTT. Its protein product is CAISDNSNQPQHF.

This clonotype was seen ten or more times. The J gene is TRBJ1-5, the V gene TRBV12-3 or TRBV12-4; D ambiguous. V was cut by 3 bases and J by 3 bases, with 9 bases left in between. The CDR3 consists of 14 residues. CDR3 nucleotide sequence: TGTGCCAGCAGTTTTCCACAGTTCAATCAGCCCCAGCATTTT. This gives the protein CASSFPQFNQPQHF.

As to this clonotype: The conserved closing phenylalanine or tryptophan is absent in this CDR3, likely reflecting a read error. CDR3 coding DNA: TGCGCCAGCAGCCAAGTATTCGGGGAAGCAGACACCATATATTTG. It encodes CASSQVFGEADTIYL. The rearrangement links TRBV4-1 to TRBJ1-3; D is unclear. With 1 base removed from V and 8 bases from J, the gap between germline ends came to 15 bases. This CDR3 is built from 15 residues. Germline V gene data show CDR1 as MGHRA and CDR2 as YSYEKL.

This clonotype was seen ten or more times. V is TRBV18 and J is TRBJ1-1, with D unresolved. The CDR3 consists of 13 residues. Between the trimmed V and J ends, which lost 0 bases and 7 bases, there was a span of 9 bases. Germline V CDR1 and CDR2: KGHSH, LQKENI. CDR3 in amino acids: CASSPPGQLEAFF. For the CDR3, the DNA is TGTGCCAGCTCACCACCTGGGCAGCTTGAAGCTTTCTTT.

In its sample, this clonotype was seen many times. This chain's CDR3 is CASSPIPGPSSYNEQFF. The CDR3 region has the DNA TGTGCCAGCAGTCCTATTCCGGGACCCAGCTCCTACAATGAGCAGTTCTTC. This sequence joins TRBV27 and TRBJ2-1, with D perhaps TRBD1 or TRBD2 (5 bases each). The CDR3 spans 17 residues. The V and J ends lost 5 bases and 0 bases respectively, with 17 bases between them. Germline values: CDR1 MNHEY, CDR2 SMNVEV (reference sequence).

This clonotype was observed many times. The chain has TRBV30 and TRBJ1-3; no reliable D call. Germline-derived CDR1 and CDR2 are GTSNPN and SVGIG (reference sequence). The CDR3 runs 11 residues. V was cut by 2 bases and J by 4 bases, with 3 bases left in between. The CDR3 spells CAWSSGNTIYF. The CDR3 DNA sequence: TGTGCCTGGAGTAGCGGAAACACCATATATTTT.